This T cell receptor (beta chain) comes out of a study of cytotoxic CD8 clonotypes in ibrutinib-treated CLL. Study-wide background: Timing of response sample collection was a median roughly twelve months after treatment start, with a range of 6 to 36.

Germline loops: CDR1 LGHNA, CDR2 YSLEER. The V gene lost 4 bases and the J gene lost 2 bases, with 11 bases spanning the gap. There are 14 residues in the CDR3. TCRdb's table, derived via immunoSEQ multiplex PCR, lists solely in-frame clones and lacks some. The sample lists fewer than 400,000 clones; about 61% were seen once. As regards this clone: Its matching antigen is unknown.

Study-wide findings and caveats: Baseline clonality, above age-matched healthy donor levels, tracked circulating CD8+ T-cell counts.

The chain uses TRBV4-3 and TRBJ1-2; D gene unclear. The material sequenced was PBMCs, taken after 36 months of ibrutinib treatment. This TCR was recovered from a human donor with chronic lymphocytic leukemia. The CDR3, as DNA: TGCGCCAGCAGCCCCTTAACAGAGAACTATGGCTACACCTTC. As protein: CASSPLTENYGYTF.